These 30 T cell receptor beta chains originate from one sample sequenced in a study of vaccination effects on CD4 cells after COVID-19. Generated by immunoSEQ multiplex PCR, the TCRdb table keeps only in-frame clones and is missing some. This table has some 60,000 clones, 78% appearing once. Following 10 days of culture, CD4+ T cells were isolated. All participants had two doses of either the BNT162b2 or mRNA-1273 vaccine. These TCRs' antigens remain unknown. The sample here was CD4+ T cells from PBMCs cultured without peptide, taken after COVID-19 vaccination. These receptors were collected from a human donor who received a COVID-19 vaccine.

The chain is built from TRBV19 and TRBJ1-2; 10 nucleotides line up with TRBD1. V was clipped by 4 bases and J by 4 bases; unmatched bases: 6. From germline, CDR1 is LNHDA and CDR2 SQIVND (reference sequence). The CDR3 is 15 residues long. The CDR3 DNA reads as TGTGCCAGTAGTACTCGGGACAGGGGCGGCTATGGCTACACCTTC. This sequence encodes CASSTRDRGGYGYTF.

This clone appeared once. In DNA form, the CDR3 reads TGCGCCAGCAGCTTTTGGGGAAAAACAGATACGCAGTATTTT. The encoded protein is CASSFWGKTDTQYF. This chain links TRBV5-1 with TRBJ2-3; D unclear. The CDR3 is made up of 14 amino acids. V was shortened by 2 bases and J by 3 bases, with 10 bases between the two germline ends. CDR1 and CDR2 (germline): SGHRS, YFSETQ.

The rearrangement links TRBV24-1 to TRBJ2-1; 10 bases are a match to TRBD1. The V segment lost 7 bases and the J segment 6 bases; nucleotides outside the gene matches: 11. The germline CDR1 and CDR2 sequences are KGHDR and SFDVKD. The CDR3 is 16 amino acids. The CDR3 reads CATSASRTGGLNEQFF. CDR3 DNA sequence: TGTGCCACCAGCGCCTCCCGGACAGGGGGGCTCAATGAGCAGTTCTTC.

This clone turned up a few times. This sequence joins TRBV3-1 (or the pseudogene TRBV3-2) and TRBJ2-1; 10 nucleotides match TRBD1. The CDR3 spans 17 residues. After removal of 1 base from V and 4 bases from J, the junction contained 7 bases not matched to a gene. Germline lookup yields CDR1 LGHDT and CDR2 YNNKEL (reference sequence). CDR3 amino acids: CASSQGLRTGGYNEQFF. The CDR3 region has the DNA TGTGCCAGCAGCCAAGGGCTGAGGACAGGGGGTTACAATGAGCAGTTCTTC.

V usage is TRBV4-2 and J usage is TRBJ1-2, with unresolved D. The CDR3 is 15 amino acids. Germline assignment: CDR1 LGHNA and CDR2 YNFKEQ. V was shortened by 0 bases and J by 2 bases, with 10 bases between the two germline ends. The CDR3 region is CASSQDNSGNYGYTF. The CDR3 DNA sequence: TGTGCCAGCAGCCAAGACAACAGTGGGAACTATGGCTACACCTTC.

The chain uses TRBV7-9 and TRBJ2-7; D is perhaps TRBD2 (5 bases). The germline V gene has CDR1 SEHNR and CDR2 FQNEAQ (reference sequence). This CDR3 region has 14 residues. The ends were cut back, 1 base at V and 3 bases at J, with 10 bases in the middle. The CDR3 coding sequence is TGTGCCAGCAGCTTAGGAGGGAGATTCTACGAGCAGTACTTC. This sequence encodes CASSLGGRFYEQYF.

The chain is built from TRBV29-1 and TRBJ1-2, with TRBD1 matching over 8 bases. Germline CDR1 SQVTM, CDR2 ANQGSEA. Trimming at V came to 8 bases and at J to 7 bases, leaving 9 bases not matched to a gene. This CDR3 has 12 amino acids. The CDR3 is CSTRTGYGGYTF. DNA of the CDR3: TGCAGCACTCGGACAGGGTATGGTGGCTACACCTTC.

In this sample, this clone turned up many times. The CDR3 protein is CASSWDNSPLHF. The CDR3 DNA follows: TGTGCCAGCAGTTGGGACAATTCACCCCTCCACTTT. V gene TRBV5-4 combines with J gene TRBJ1-6; D might be TRBD1 (5 bases). Per the germline V gene, CDR1 is SGHNT and CDR2 is YYREEE (reference sequence). This CDR3 has 12 amino acids. V was cut by 5 bases and J by 7 bases, with 7 bases left in between.

The chain recombines TRBV5-4 with TRBJ2-5, with D unclear. Trimming left V 3 bases short and J 1 base short, with 1 base between. CDR1 is SGHNT and CDR2 is YYREEE in the germline V gene (reference sequence). The CDR3 totals 11 residues. CDR3 coding DNA: TGTGCCAGCAGCTCCCAAGAGACCCAGTACTTC. This gives the protein CASSSQETQYF.

By proportion, this clone is medium-sized (0.01 to 0.1%). The V and J genes are TRBV18 and TRBJ2-1, with TRBD1 as a possible D gene (6 bases). The CDR3 has 15 amino acids. The V gene's germline CDR1 is KGHSH and CDR2 LQKENI. V gave up 3 bases and J gave up 1 base, with 10 bases separating them. CDR3 loop: CASSPPTGSYNEQFF. The CDR3, as DNA: TGTGCCAGCTCACCCCCGACAGGATCCTACAATGAGCAGTTCTTC.

The chain carries TRBV19 and TRBJ1-5; tentatively, D is TRBD1 (5 bases). This CDR3 region has 13 residues. The germline CDR1 and CDR2 sequences are LNHDA and SQIVND (reference sequence). V shed 7 bases and J shed 7 bases, with 14 bases lying between them. The CDR3 DNA reads as TGTGCCAGTACCAAAGGCGGGGGGCAGCCCCAGCATTTT. Amino acid sequence: CASTKGGGQPQHF.

The chain links TRBV15 to TRBJ1-5; the D is unclear. The CDR3 covers 14 residues. In germline, CDR1 is LNHNV, CDR2 YYDKDF (reference sequence). The ends were cut back, 0 bases at V and 9 bases at J, with 12 bases in the middle. The CDR3 nucleotides are TGTGCCACCAGCAGAGAAAGAGCCAAGGGGCCCCAGCATTTT. Encoded protein: CATSRERAKGPQHF. The complete variable domain, with remaining parts taken from reference TRBV15 and TRBJ1-5, reads DAMVIQNPRYQVTQFGKPVTLSCSQTLNHNVMYWYQQKSSQAPKLLFHYYDKDFNNEADTPDNFQSRRPNTSFCFLDIRSPGLGDTAMYLCATSRERAKGPQHFGDGTRLSIL.

V and J are TRBV6-2 or TRBV6-3 and TRBJ1-2; no firm D call. V was cut by 2 bases and J by 4 bases, with 11 bases left in between. This CDR3 spans 14 amino acids. Germline loops: CDR1 MNHEY, CDR2 SVGEGT. The CDR3 is CASSYRPPLYGYTF. In nucleotides, the CDR3 is TGTGCCAGCAGTTACCGGCCTCCCCTCTATGGCTACACCTTC.

This sequence joins TRBV19 and TRBJ1-2; the D is unclear. Looked up from germline, CDR1 is LNHDA and CDR2 is SQIVND (reference sequence). The CDR3 sequence is 16 residues long. V lost 4 bases and J 5 bases, leaving 20 bases between the germline ends. The CDR3 DNA reads as TGTGCCAGTAGTAGCTACGATTGGGTCTCGGATTATGGCTACACCTTC. The encoded protein is CASSSYDWVSDYGYTF.

This chain connects TRBV30 to TRBJ2-7; 8 bases are shared with TRBD1. CDR3 length: 12 residues. Per germline, CDR1 GTSNPN and CDR2 SVGIG (reference sequence). J was trimmed by 5 bases and V by 6 bases; bases with no gene match: 6. The CDR3: CACQGASHEQYF. The CDR3 nucleotides are TGTGCCTGCCAGGGGGCGTCCCACGAGCAGTACTTC.

V is TRBV19 and J is TRBJ1-5; no firm D call. Per the germline V gene, CDR1 is LNHDA and CDR2 is SQIVND (reference sequence). This CDR3 has 15 residues. V lost 6 bases and J lost 0, with 12 bases in between. The CDR3 bases are TGTGCCAGTAGGACGGGCCAGACTAGCAATCAGCCCCAGCATTTT. Its translation is CASRTGQTSNQPQHF.

This chain uses TRBV7-9 with TRBJ1-1, with 7 bases identical to TRBD1. This CDR3 contains 16 residues. The junction had 11 bases not matched to a gene; V was cut back by 3 bases and J by 4 bases. CDR1 and CDR2 (germline): SEHNR, FQNEAQ (reference sequence). The CDR3 loop reads CASSFIPTGLTTEAFF. DNA of the CDR3: TGTGCCAGCAGCTTCATACCGACAGGGCTGACCACTGAAGCTTTCTTT.

The chain uses TRBV2 and TRBJ2-4, with D perhaps TRBD2 (5 bases). V gave up 4 bases and J gave up 2 bases, with 12 bases separating them. This CDR3 region has 15 residues. In germline, CDR1 is SNHLY, CDR2 FYNNEI. CDR3 amino acids: CASSAEGLTKNIQYF. DNA for the CDR3: TGTGCCAGCAGTGCAGAGGGCTTGACCAAAAACATTCAGTACTTC.

The rearrangement joins TRBV13 to TRBJ2-2, with D possibly TRBD2 on 5 matching bases. Deletions cut 5 bases from V and 5 bases from J, with 9 bases between. CDR1 and CDR2 (germline): PRHDT, FYEKMQ (reference sequence). This CDR3 comprises 13 residues. CDR3 nucleotides: TGTGCCAGCAGCCCCCGGGAAACCGGGGAGCTGTTTTTT. Protein: CASSPRETGELFF.

The chain recombines TRBV6-1 with TRBJ2-1, with a weak D call TRBD1 (5 bases). The germline V gene has CDR1 MNHNS and CDR2 SASEGT. The V end was cut by 3 bases, the J end by 9 bases, with 15 bases between. The CDR3 is made up of 14 amino acids. For the CDR3, the DNA is TGTGCCAGCAGTGACAGGGCACCTCCCGTTGAGCAGTTCTTC. Its protein product is CASSDRAPPVEQFF.

The rearrangement uses TRBV10-2 and TRBJ1-6, with D possibly TRBD1 on 5 matching bases. Trimming removed 4 bases from V and 7 bases from J, with 14 bases in between. CDR1 and CDR2 from the germline V gene are WSHSY and SAAADI. The CDR3 extends over 15 amino acids. The DNA for the CDR3 is TGCGCCAGCAGTGGGCGTATAGGGGACAATTCACCCCTCCACTTT. Its translation is CASSGRIGDNSPLHF.

A few counts support this clone. The chain combines TRBV10-3 with TRBJ1-5; no clear D. Between the trimmed V and J ends, which lost 4 bases and 3 bases, there was a span of 7 bases. The germline CDR1 and CDR2 sequences are ENHRY and SYGVKD. The CDR3 consists of 13 residues. The CDR3, as DNA: TGTGCCATCAGTGTGGGCCCCAATCAGCCCCAGCATTTT. This translates into CAISVGPNQPQHF.

The V gene is TRBV2, the J gene TRBJ1-5, with no clear D. Trimming pared 6 bases from V and 7 bases from J, leaving 16 bases between. CDR1 is SNHLY and CDR2 is FYNNEI in the germline V gene. There are 14 residues in the CDR3. The CDR3 bases are TGTGCCAGCAGCGCCTTCGGAAGCGAGCAGCCCCAGCATTTT. This codes for CASSAFGSEQPQHF.

This clone appeared a few times. The rearrangement uses TRBV12-5 and TRBJ1-1, with D unclear. The V gene's germline CDR1 is LGHNT and CDR2 FRNRAP. The CDR3 spans 18 residues. Trimming stripped 2 bases from V and 4 bases from J, with 23 bases between. The CDR3 sequence is CASGLNMGSGSMSTEAFF. The CDR3 region has the DNA TGTGCTAGTGGTTTGAACATGGGCTCAGGTTCGATGAGCACTGAAGCTTTCTTT. The complete variable domain, with remaining parts taken from reference TRBV12-5 and TRBJ1-1, reads DARVTQTPRHKVTEMGQEVTMRCQPILGHNTVFWYRQTMMQGLELLAYFRNRAPLDDSGMPKDRFSAEMPDATLATLKIQPSEPRDSAVYFCASGLNMGSGSMSTEAFFGQGTRLTVV.

The V gene is TRBV9, the J gene TRBJ1-2, with D perhaps matching TRBD1 (5 bases). V shed 2 bases and J shed 4 bases, with 9 bases lying between them. The germline V gene has CDR1 SGDLS and CDR2 YYNGEE. This CDR3 is built from 13 residues. CDR3 amino acids: CASSVPGVYGYTF. CDR3 coding DNA: TGTGCCAGCAGCGTTCCGGGGGTCTATGGCTACACCTTC.

This chain connects TRBV28 to TRBJ1-1; D is perhaps TRBD1 (5 bases). The V end lost 8 bases, the J end lost 12 bases, and 16 bases lay between the germline ends. CDR3 size: 11 residues. Germline V gene data show CDR1 as MDHEN and CDR2 as SYDVKM. The CDR3 loop reads CASGGTVKSFF. DNA for the CDR3: TGTGCCAGCGGGGGGACGGTGAAATCTTTCTTT.

V gene TRBV5-6 combines with J gene TRBJ2-2; D is possibly TRBD1 (5 bases). Per the germline V gene, CDR1 is SGHDT and CDR2 is YYEEEE. V lost 3 bases and J 6 bases, leaving 18 bases between the germline ends. The CDR3 sequence is 16 residues long. CDR3 sequence: CASSSIGQGSPGELFF. Here the CDR3 DNA reads TGTGCCAGCAGCTCGATTGGGCAGGGTAGCCCCGGGGAGCTGTTTTTT.

CDR3 nucleotide sequence: TGTGCCAGCAGCTTAGTGTCATATAGCAATCAGCCCCAGCATTTT. It codes for CASSLVSYSNQPQHF. The V gene is TRBV7-2, the J gene TRBJ1-5; D remains unclear. Trimming pared 1 base from V and 0 bases from J, leaving 7 bases between. Germline V lookup: CDR1 SGHTA, CDR2 FQGNSA. This CDR3 has 15 amino acids.

The chain combines TRBV3-1 (or the pseudogene TRBV3-2) with TRBJ2-1; D is possibly TRBD2 (5 bases). The CDR3 is made up of 14 amino acids. Germline V gene data show CDR1 as LGHDT and CDR2 as YNNKEL (reference sequence). The germline V and J ends were trimmed by 6 bases and 5 bases, with 14 bases remaining between them. The CDR3 is CASRQAGRDNEQFF. CDR3 in DNA: TGTGCCAGCAGGCAGGCCGGGCGGGACAATGAGCAGTTCTTC.

This clone was observed a few times. The chain carries TRBV18 and TRBJ1-1; no clear D. Per the germline V gene, CDR1 is KGHSH and CDR2 is LQKENI. CDR3 length: 15 residues. V lost 4 bases to trimming and J lost 4 bases, with 16 bases between them. The DNA of the CDR3 is TGTGCCAGCTCACGAAACCAAAGGGCGGGCACTGAAGCTTTCTTT. Translated: CASSRNQRAGTEAFF.